This TCR beta chain was obtained from a study of T cells in Graves' hyperthyroidism and ophthalmopathy (dated by TCRdb to between 2018 and 2020). At the level of the whole study: Peripheral blood was sampled at the time of initial diagnosis, prior to any treatment. TCR V-J signatures able to tell the groups apart were searched for in a discovery cohort of around 95 patients, of whom roughly 42 had Graves' ophthalmopathy and 57 had stable Graves' hyperthyroidism. An independent validation cohort of around 20 hyperthyroidism patients and about 15 patients who later progressed to ophthalmopathy tested prospective prediction of ophthalmopathy. The 90 or so discovery patients were randomly split 7:3 into training and test sets. In addition, the study compared T-cell repertoires in thyroid tissue and in blood from about 6 Graves' hyperthyroidism patients. After sampling, hyperthyroidism patients received methimazole starting at 30 mg daily, and ophthalmopathy patients received high-dose intravenous methylprednisolone. The paper reports TCR Vbeta CDR3 sequencing of some 140 peripheral blood samples: 43 ophthalmopathy, roughly 74 hyperthyroidism and roughly 17 progressor patients.

Amplification of TCR beta CDR3 regions was carried out from RNA transcripts. The first round of RT-PCR for the TCR CDR3 was performed with the HTBI primer set and the Qiagen OneStep RT-PCR kit. The libraries were constructed in a second round of multiplex PCR and then size-selected and purified. Paired-end sequencing of the libraries was performed with 100 bp reads on an Illumina HiSeq2000. As for the authors' bioinformatics: SOAPnuke was used to process the raw data, removing reads that contained adapters or uncalled bases, had a mean Phred below 15, or lacked an exact match to the constant primer or identifier. COPE v1.2.5 was used to merge high-quality paired reads, and clonotypes were defined as unique nucleotide sequences. Clonotypes were aligned to IMGT TRBV, TRBD and TRBJ reference segments using MiTCR v1.1. Only V-J combinations with frequency above 0.0001, covering 99.2% of repertoires, were analysed. A TCS score was defined as the ratio of F50 (clonal expansion) to E x V (chaos), with BLOSUM62-based TCRdist applied between CDR3 peptides within each V-J. Welch's t-statistics and random forest reduced some 510 V-J features to about 13, which were used in a naive Bayes classifier (R e1071). TCRdb's own reprocessing of the public reads used fastp at Q25 and MiXCR and kept productive beta chains. Entries that share a CDR3 protein sequence are merged under the most common genes and DNA. The V and J calls were determined by TCRdb, not by the authors. The sample includes 360,000 or so distinct CDR3 sequences, with about 20% observed a single time. The leading ten clones occupy 3.7% of the sample.

On the study overall, not on this receptor specifically: No statistical method was used to fix the sample size in advance, and group allocation was not hidden from the investigators. In validation, the model predicted progression to ophthalmopathy with over 60% sensitivity and 72.22% specificity, a median of roughly seven months before onset. Ophthalmopathy was separated from stable hyperthyroidism by a 13 V-J signature model, with over 85% sensitivity and roughly 84% specificity obtained in cross-validation and 80%/75% obtained in testing. Most expanded thyroid clonotypes (frequency above 0.001) were also detected in blood, suggesting blood repertoires may reflect thyroid immune responses.

The sample holds many counts of this clonotype. What antigen it recognizes has not been identified. The input lacks base qualities; no much larger clone sits a single base away. Taken from cysteine to phenylalanine, the CDR3 has 14 residues. Only CDR3 DNA remains: 42 bases, in frame from the first base. Reading the germline V gene gives CDR1 SGHRS and CDR2 YFSETQ. V and J lose 1 base and 3 bases, and a span of 10 bases separates them. Graves' hyperthyroidism was defined as stable when no progression to ophthalmopathy occurred over 18 months of follow-up. Hyperthyroidism patients were newly diagnosed, with disease duration under 2 months, and aged 18 to 65 years. Any patient with an uncontrolled infection, another autoimmune disease, pregnancy or lactation was excluded. Diagnoses were based on clinical symptoms, serum thyroxine and TRAb, thyroid ultrasound and orbital computed tomography. Ficoll-Paque density gradient centrifugation was used to isolate PBMCs from around 9.1 ml of fresh peripheral blood. Total RNA was extracted with Trizol reagent, and quality was checked on an Agilent 2100 Bioanalyzer.

Material for sequencing was blood. The sequence was collected from a woman aged 18-29 years with Graves' hyperthyroidism. The chain is made from TRBV5-1 and TRBJ1-1, with the D gene not confidently named. The DNA sequence reads TGCGCCAGCAGCTTGTTTGACGATGACACTGAAGCTTTCTTT. Its translation reads: CASSLFDDDTEAFF. Full variable domain (CDR3 extended with the reference TRBV5-1 and TRBJ1-1 proteins): KAGVTQTPRYLIKTRGQQVTLSCSPISGHRSVSWYQQTPGQGLQFLFEYFSETQRNKGNFPGRFSGRQFSNSRSEMNVSTLELGDSALYLCASSLFDDDTEAFFGQGTRLTVV.